The source of this T cell receptor beta chain is a study of human T cells and chemical hapten exposure. Turning to the study itself: Patch testing placed 0.01% DPC on the upper back, with readings at 6 days.

The study used a library that attached unique molecular identifiers to individual cDNA molecules. One entry per CDR3 protein, called by TCRdb with MiXCR from the RACE reads. The sample yields tens of thousands of distinct CDR3 sequences, 7.5% to 8% seen once. This clonotype was recorded at least ten times. The antigen is unknown. V shed 5 bases and J shed 2 bases, with 19 bases lying between them. The CDR3 length is 17 residues. Per the germline V gene, CDR1 is ENHRY and CDR2 is SYGVKD. Time point denoted: pre-sensitization, week 0. Treatment noted: therapeutic diphenylcyclopropenone sensitization with weekly scalp DPC. Whole blood, unfractionated, served as the material for total RNA extraction. Study-level results: Expanded TCRs produced significantly more large CDR3 similarity clusters than controls did.

Specimen: whole blood, collected in connection with sensitization to the hapten diphenylcyclopropenone (DPC). This chain uses TRBV10-3 with TRBJ1-5; D possibly corresponds to TRBD1 (5 bases). This clonotype was obtained from a woman in her forties or fifties with alopecia areata. Some clones in this sample may be carry-over from other donors' samples. The DNA of the CDR3 is TGTGCCATCAGTTCCGAAAAGAGGGGCGGGGGCAATCAGCCCCAGCATTTT. As protein: CAISSEKRGGGNQPQHF.